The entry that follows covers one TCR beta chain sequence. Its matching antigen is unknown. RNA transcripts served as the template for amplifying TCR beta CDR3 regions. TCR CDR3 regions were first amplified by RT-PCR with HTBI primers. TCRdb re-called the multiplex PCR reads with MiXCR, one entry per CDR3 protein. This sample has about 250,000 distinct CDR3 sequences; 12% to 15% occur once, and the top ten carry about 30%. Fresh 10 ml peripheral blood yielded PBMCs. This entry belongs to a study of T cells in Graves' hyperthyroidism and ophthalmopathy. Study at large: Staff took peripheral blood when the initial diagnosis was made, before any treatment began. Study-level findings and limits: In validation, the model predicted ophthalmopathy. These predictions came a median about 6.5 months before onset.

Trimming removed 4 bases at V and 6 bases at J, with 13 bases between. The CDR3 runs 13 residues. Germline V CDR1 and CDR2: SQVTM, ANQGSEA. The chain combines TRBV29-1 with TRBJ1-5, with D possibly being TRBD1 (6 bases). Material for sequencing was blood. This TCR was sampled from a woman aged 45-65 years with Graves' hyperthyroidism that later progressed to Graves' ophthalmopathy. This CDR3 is CSVVRQGSQPQHF. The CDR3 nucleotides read TGCAGCGTTGTGCGTCAGGGGAGTCAGCCCCAGCATTTT. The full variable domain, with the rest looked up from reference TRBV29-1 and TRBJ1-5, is SAVISQKPSRDICQRGTSLTIQCQVDSQVTMMFWYRQQPGQSLTLIATANQGSEATYESGFVIDKFPISRPNLTFSTLTVSNMSPEDSSIYLCSVVRQGSQPQHFGDGTRLSIL.